Following are 17 T cell receptor beta chains from one sample sequenced in a study of OX40 agonist ivuxolimab in advanced cancers. Assay: immunoSEQ multiplex PCR; the TCRdb copy retains only in-frame clones and omits some. The repertoire has tens of thousands of clones, around 83% of them found once; the top ten carry about 16%. The sequencing used CD4+ or CD8+ T cells sorted from blood, collected in a trial of the OX40 agonist ivuxolimab. These receptors all stem from an adult with an advanced solid tumor such as melanoma, head and neck, liver or kidney cancer.

This clone was picked up a small number of times. This chain connects TRBV7-9 to TRBJ2-2; no reliable D call. The CDR3 has 12 residues. Germline V gene data show CDR1 as SEHNR and CDR2 as FQNEAQ (reference sequence). The V end was cut by 8 bases, the J end by 6 bases, with 10 bases between. CDR3 amino acids: CASDMWAGELFF. CDR3 sequence (DNA): TGTGCCAGCGACATGTGGGCCGGGGAGCTGTTTTTT.

The V call is TRBV4-3, the J call TRBJ2-7; D ambiguous. V was trimmed by 3 bases and J by 2 bases, leaving 8 bases between them. The CDR3 is 13 residues long. CDR1 and CDR2 from the germline V gene are LGHNA and YSLEER. The CDR3 sequence is CASSHGPAYEQYF. For the CDR3, the DNA is TGCGCCAGCAGCCATGGGCCAGCCTACGAGCAGTACTTC.

The chain employs TRBV6-5 and TRBJ2-7; 7 bases fit TRBD2. Per germline, CDR1 MNHEY and CDR2 SVGAGI. The CDR3 is 16 residues long. V gave up 0 bases and J gave up 3 bases; unmatched junction bases: 8. CDR3 in DNA: TGTGCCAGCAGTTACTCGTCGGGGGAGGGAGGCTACGAGCAGTACTTC. Protein: CASSYSSGEGGYEQYF.

V gene TRBV9 combines with J gene TRBJ2-5; D is uncertain. The V and J ends lost 0 bases and 2 bases respectively, with 11 bases between them. The CDR3 runs to 15 residues. Germline V gene sequence: CDR1 SGDLS, CDR2 YYNGEE. CDR3 DNA: TGTGCCAGCAGCGTAGAGGGCCATCCACAAGAGACCCAGTACTTC. It encodes CASSVEGHPQETQYF.

This chain connects TRBV10-3 to TRBJ1-3; possibly TRBD1 for D (6 bases). This CDR3 spans 15 amino acids. Germline CDR1 and CDR2: ENHRY and SYGVKD. The V and J ends lost 7 bases and 7 bases respectively, with 20 bases between them. The CDR3 loop reads CAITTIPGGQNTIYF. The CDR3, as DNA: TGTGCCATCACTACCATCCCCGGGGGGCAGAACACCATATATTTT.

The genes are TRBV14 and TRBJ1-2; 8 bases are a match to TRBD1. The CDR3 runs 19 residues. V dropped 4 bases and J dropped 3; count of bases not matched to a gene: 19. CDR1 SGHDN and CDR2 FVKESK come from the germline V gene. In DNA form, the CDR3 reads TGTGCCAGCAGCCTAATGGGGGACAGGACCACGTCTTCTTACTATGGCTACACCTTC. It encodes CASSLMGDRTTSSYYGYTF. The whole variable domain, filled in from reference TRBV14 and TRBJ1-2, reads EAGVTQFPSHSVIEKGQTVTLRCDPISGHDNLYWYRRVMGKEIKFLLHFVKESKQDESGMPNNRFLAERTGGTYSTLKVQPAELEDSGVYFCASSLMGDRTTSSYYGYTFGSGTRLTVV.

The chain combines TRBV5-1 with TRBJ1-1; D remains unclear. Germline V gives CDR1 SGHRS, CDR2 YFSETQ. The CDR3 totals 17 residues. V lost 0 bases, J lost 1 base, and 16 bases lay in between. The CDR3 DNA sequence: TGCGCCAGCAGCTTGGTAAGACTAGACGGTGAGAACACTGAAGCTTTCTTT. Protein: CASSLVRLDGENTEAFF. The full variable domain, rest sourced from reference TRBV5-1 and TRBJ1-1, is KAGVTQTPRYLIKTRGQQVTLSCSPISGHRSVSWYQQTPGQGLQFLFEYFSETQRNKGNFPGRFSGRQFSNSRSEMNVSTLELGDSALYLCASSLVRLDGENTEAFFGQGTRLTVV.

The V call is TRBV5-8, the J call TRBJ2-7; 7 bases are shared with TRBD1. V dropped 7 bases and J dropped 2; count of bases not matched to a gene: 9. Germline values: CDR1 SGHTS, CDR2 YDEGEE. The CDR3 runs 14 residues. This chain's CDR3 is CASGHRGSAYEQYF. The CDR3 nucleotides read TGTGCCAGCGGCCACAGGGGTTCGGCCTACGAGCAGTACTTC.

The CDR3 nucleotides read TGTGCCAGTAGTATTGGAGGGCCAGAGACCCAGTACTTC. It yields the protein CASSIGGPETQYF. The rearrangement links TRBV19 to TRBJ2-5; D is possibly TRBD2 (6 bases). CDR1 and CDR2 from the germline V gene are LNHDA and SQIVND (reference sequence). Trimming pared 3 bases from V and 4 bases from J, leaving 9 bases between. The CDR3 is 13 residues long.

The chain links TRBV9 to TRBJ2-7; possible D gene TRBD1, 6 bases. V lost 3 bases and J lost 0, with 13 bases in between. Germline values: CDR1 SGDLS, CDR2 YYNGEE. CDR3 length equals 15 residues. The chain's CDR3 is CASSGNTGSSYEQYF. In nucleotides, the CDR3 is TGTGCCAGCAGCGGCAATACAGGGAGCTCCTACGAGCAGTACTTC.

This sequence joins TRBV7-8 and TRBJ2-1; D could derive from TRBD1 or TRBD2 (6 bases each). The CDR3 has 17 residues. The germline V gene encodes CDR1 SGHVS and CDR2 FQNEAQ. The V end was cut by 3 bases, the J end by 5 bases, with 20 bases between. Written as DNA, the CDR3 is TGTGCCAGCAGCTTGATCGAGCCACAGGGAGGAAACAATGAGCAGTTCTTC. Protein sequence: CASSLIEPQGGNNEQFF.

The chain joins TRBV7-2 to TRBJ2-1, with D possibly called TRBD1 or TRBD2 (5 bases each). The germline V gene encodes CDR1 SGHTA and CDR2 FQGNSA. The CDR3 loop spans 12 amino acids. Trimming pared 3 bases from V and 7 bases from J, leaving 7 bases between. In DNA form, the CDR3 reads TGTGCCAGCAGCTTCTGGGGGAATGAGCAGTTCTTC. Protein sequence: CASSFWGNEQFF. Drawing the rest from reference TRBV7-2 and TRBJ2-1, the complete variable domain is GAGVSQSPSNKVTEKGKDVELRCDPISGHTALYWYRQSLGQGLEFLIYFQGNSAPDKSGLPSDRFSAERTGGSVSTLTIQRTQQEDSAVYLCASSFWGNEQFFGPGTRLTVL.

The genes are TRBV29-1 and TRBJ2-1, with TRBD2 identical over 8 bases. The CDR3 length is 13 residues. Per germline, CDR1 SQVTM and CDR2 ANQGSEA. V gave up 8 bases and J gave up 4 bases; unmatched junction bases: 7. The CDR3 protein is CSINGGAYNEQFF. As DNA, the CDR3 is TGCAGCATCAACGGGGGGGCGTACAATGAGCAGTTCTTC.

The chain joins TRBV6-4 to TRBJ2-3, with D perhaps TRBD1 (6 bases). From germline, CDR1 is MRHNA and CDR2 SNTAGT. The V end lost 3 bases, the J end lost 1 base, and 11 bases lay between the germline ends. This CDR3 contains 15 residues. The CDR3 bases are TGTGCCAGCAGTGAGAAGGGGGATGGCACAGATACGCAGTATTTT. It translates to CASSEKGDGTDTQYF.

In the case of this clone: In this CDR3 the conserved last residue, phenylalanine or tryptophan, is missing, so a read error is likely. The DNA is omitted, as the CDR3 cannot be located on it reliably, and the CDR3 follows TCRdb's listing. CDR3: CSVDVGQGFPS. The chain is built from TRBV29-1 and TRBJ2-3; TRBD1, as called in the table, went unchecked against the DNA. Per the germline V gene, CDR1 is SQVTM and CDR2 is ANQGSEA. The CDR3 is 11 residues long, counting both termini.

The gene calls are TRBV9 and TRBJ2-1; 12 bases are a match to TRBD2. This CDR3 spans 16 amino acids. Trimming took 1 base from V and 8 from J; bases not matched to a gene: 7. Germline V gene sequence: CDR1 SGDLS, CDR2 YYNGEE. The CDR3 DNA follows: TGTGCCAGCAGCGTAACTAGCGGGAGGCCGGTGGATGAGCAGTTCTTC. Translating it yields CASSVTSGRPVDEQFF.

The chain has TRBV9 and TRBJ2-3; the D gene is possibly TRBD2 (6 bases). The CDR3 length is 12 residues. Trimming took 3 bases from V and 4 from J, leaving 6 bases between them. Per germline, CDR1 SGDLS and CDR2 YYNGEE. CDR3 sequence reads: CASSGGADTQYF. CDR3 DNA sequence: TGTGCCAGCAGCGGGGGGGCAGATACGCAGTATTTT.